The subject of this entry is one TCR beta chain. From germline, CDR1 is MNHEY and CDR2 SVGEGT. Trimming left V 6 bases short and J 6 bases short, with 21 bases between. The CDR3 has 16 amino acids. Individual cDNA molecules received unique molecular identifiers. TCRdb redid the calling of the 5' RACE reads with MiXCR, one entry per CDR3 protein. Among some 42,000 distinct CDR3 sequences listed, approximately 6.2% were seen once. The data derive from a study of early T cells in non-severe SARS-CoV-2 infection. V is TRBV6-2 or TRBV6-3 and J is TRBJ2-1, with D perhaps matching TRBD1 or TRBD2 (5 bases each). This receptor was identified in an adult who was a healthcare worker with PCR-confirmed SARS-CoV-2 infection or an uninfected control (not recorded which). Source: whole blood, taken at baseline. CDR3: CASSPPLGRGLNEQFF. DNA for the CDR3: TGTGCCAGCAGCCCCCCCCTGGGACGGGGCCTCAATGAGCAGTTCTTC.